These T cell receptor beta chains were read from a single sample in a study of shared clonotypes between healthy human individuals. Using immunoSEQ multiplex PCR, the repertoire was profiled, and TCRdb retains in-frame clones only, with some absent. The data show millions of clones, around 95% seen once. The sequenced sample consisted of naive CD4+ T cells sorted from blood. These receptors all come from a man between 18 and 29 years old in good health. CDR3s include the opening cysteine and the closing phenylalanine or tryptophan. Fields, in order: V gene, J gene, clone size, D gene, CDR3 protein, CDR3 DNA. A D gene is named only where the DNA matches it firmly. Clone size is shown for a subset of rows, as once, few, many or a class of expanded clone.

v_call: TRBV6-5; j_call: TRBJ1-2; clone_size: .; d_call: .; cdr3_aa: CASSYSAAANYGYTF; cdr3_nt: TGTGCCAGCAGTTACTCGGCCGCCGCTAACTATGGCTACACCTTC
v_call: TRBV5-1; j_call: TRBJ2-7; clone_size: .; d_call: TRBD1; cdr3_aa: CASSYWDSSYEQYF; cdr3_nt: TGCGCCAGCAGCTACTGGGACAGCTCCTACGAGCAGTACTTC
v_call: TRBV10-3; j_call: TRBJ2-5; clone_size: .; d_call: .; cdr3_aa: CAISEVRQPIQETQYF; cdr3_nt: TGTGCCATCAGTGAGGTCCGACAGCCTATCCAAGAGACCCAGTACTTC
v_call: TRBV10-3; j_call: TRBJ1-2; clone_size: .; d_call: TRBD1; cdr3_aa: CAISGTGGASGYTF; cdr3_nt: TGTGCCATCAGTGGGACAGGGGGCGCATCTGGCTACACCTTC
v_call: TRBV9; j_call: TRBJ2-1; clone_size: .; d_call: .; cdr3_aa: CASSETWTVNSYNEQFF; cdr3_nt: TGTGCCAGCAGCGAAACATGGACAGTAAACTCCTACAATGAGCAGTTCTTC
v_call: TRBV18; j_call: TRBJ2-1; clone_size: .; d_call: .; cdr3_aa: CASSERGSEQFF; cdr3_nt: TGTGCCAGCTCGGAAAGGGGGTCTGAGCAGTTCTTC
v_call: TRBV11-2; j_call: TRBJ2-1; clone_size: .; d_call: .; cdr3_aa: CASSLGDGRYNEQFF; cdr3_nt: TGTGCCAGCAGCTTAGGGGACGGTCGCTACAATGAGCAGTTCTTC
v_call: TRBV13; j_call: TRBJ2-4; clone_size: .; d_call: .; cdr3_aa: CASSFRGTGNIQYF; cdr3_nt: TGTGCCAGCAGCTTCAGGGGTACTGGGAACATTCAGTACTTC
v_call: TRBV7-2; j_call: TRBJ1-6; clone_size: .; d_call: TRBD1; cdr3_aa: CASSSRDRAYNSPLHF; cdr3_nt: TGTGCCAGCAGTTCCCGGGACAGGGCCTATAATTCACCCCTCCACTTT
v_call: TRBV15; j_call: TRBJ1-1; clone_size: .; d_call: .; cdr3_aa: CATSRDMGVAFF; cdr3_nt: TGTGCCACCAGCAGAGATATGGGAGTAGCTTTCTTT
v_call: TRBV29-1; j_call: TRBJ1-2; clone_size: once; d_call: TRBD1; cdr3_aa: CSVVGGRTGNYGYTF; cdr3_nt: TGCAGCGTTGTGGGGGGCCGGACAGGGAACTATGGCTACACCTTC
v_call: TRBV15; j_call: TRBJ1-4; clone_size: .; d_call: .; cdr3_aa: CATRRGEEISKGEKLFF; cdr3_nt: TGTGCCACCAGGAGAGGGGAGGAAATTAGCAAGGGTGAAAAACTGTTTTTT
v_call: TRBV2; j_call: TRBJ2-2; clone_size: .; d_call: .; cdr3_aa: CASNLQGRLGGELFF; cdr3_nt: TGTGCCAGCAATCTGCAAGGGCGGTTGGGCGGGGAGCTGTTTTTT
v_call: TRBV5-4; j_call: TRBJ2-3; clone_size: .; d_call: .; cdr3_aa: CASSKTSSASTDTQYF; cdr3_nt: TGTGCCAGCAGCAAAACTAGCAGTGCTAGCACAGATACGCAGTATTTT
v_call: TRBV27; j_call: TRBJ1-1; clone_size: .; d_call: .; cdr3_aa: CASSLRWVTEAFF; cdr3_nt: TGTGCCAGCAGTTTAAGGTGGGTCACTGAAGCTTTCTTT
v_call: TRBV27; j_call: TRBJ1-3; clone_size: .; d_call: .; cdr3_aa: CASSPIFRVGGSGNTIYF; cdr3_nt: TGTGCCAGCAGCCCCATTTTCAGGGTGGGGGGCTCTGGAAACACCATATATTTT
v_call: TRBV29-1; j_call: TRBJ2-7; clone_size: .; d_call: .; cdr3_aa: CSVNQGSHEQYF; cdr3_nt: TGCAGCGTTAACCAGGGGTCCCACGAGCAGTACTTC
v_call: TRBV7-9; j_call: TRBJ2-7; clone_size: once; d_call: TRBD1; cdr3_aa: CASSLGRGLDEQYF; cdr3_nt: TGTGCCAGCAGCTTGGGCAGGGGGCTGGACGAGCAGTACTTC
v_call: TRBV2; j_call: TRBJ2-7; clone_size: .; d_call: TRBD1; cdr3_aa: CASRWDRSSYEQYF; cdr3_nt: TGTGCCAGCAGATGGGACAGGAGCTCCTACGAGCAGTACTTC
v_call: TRBV19; j_call: TRBJ2-7; clone_size: .; d_call: .; cdr3_aa: CASSSHLSGGSYEQYF; cdr3_nt: TGTGCCAGTAGTTCCCATCTCAGCGGAGGCTCCTACGAGCAGTACTTC
v_call: TRBV30; j_call: TRBJ2-6; clone_size: .; d_call: .; cdr3_aa: CAWTHGANVLTF; cdr3_nt: TGTGCCTGGACCCATGGGGCCAACGTCCTGACTTTC
v_call: TRBV7-2; j_call: TRBJ1-3; clone_size: .; d_call: .; cdr3_aa: CASSRRGGIYSGNTIYF; cdr3_nt: TGTGCCAGCAGCCGTCGGGGGGGGATTTACTCTGGAAACACCATATATTTT
v_call: TRBV4-3; j_call: TRBJ2-7; clone_size: .; d_call: .; cdr3_aa: CASSQEARRYEQYF; cdr3_nt: TGCGCCAGCAGCCAAGAGGCACGGCGCTACGAGCAGTACTTC
v_call: TRBV5-1; j_call: TRBJ2-5; clone_size: .; d_call: TRBD2; cdr3_aa: CASSRSGGGETQYF; cdr3_nt: TGCGCCAGCAGCAGGTCCGGGGGAGGGGAGACCCAGTACTTC